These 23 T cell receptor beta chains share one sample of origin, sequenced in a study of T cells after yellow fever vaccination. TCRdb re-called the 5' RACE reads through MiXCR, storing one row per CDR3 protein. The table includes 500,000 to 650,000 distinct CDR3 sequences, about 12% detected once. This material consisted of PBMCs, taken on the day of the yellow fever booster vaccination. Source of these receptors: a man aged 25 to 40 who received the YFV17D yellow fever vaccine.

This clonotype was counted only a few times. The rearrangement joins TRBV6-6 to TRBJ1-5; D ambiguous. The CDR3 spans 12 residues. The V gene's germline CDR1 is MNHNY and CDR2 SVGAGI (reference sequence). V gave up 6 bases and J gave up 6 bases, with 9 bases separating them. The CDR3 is CASRDDSQPQHF. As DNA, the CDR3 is TGTGCCAGCAGGGATGATTCTCAGCCCCAGCATTTT.

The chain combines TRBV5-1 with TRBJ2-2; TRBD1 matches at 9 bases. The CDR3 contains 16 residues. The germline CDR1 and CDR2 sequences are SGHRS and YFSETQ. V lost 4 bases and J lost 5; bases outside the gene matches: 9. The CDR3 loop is CASSPPGTGTTGELFF. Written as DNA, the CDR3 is TGCGCCAGCAGCCCCCCCGGGACAGGGACTACCGGGGAGCTGTTTTTT.

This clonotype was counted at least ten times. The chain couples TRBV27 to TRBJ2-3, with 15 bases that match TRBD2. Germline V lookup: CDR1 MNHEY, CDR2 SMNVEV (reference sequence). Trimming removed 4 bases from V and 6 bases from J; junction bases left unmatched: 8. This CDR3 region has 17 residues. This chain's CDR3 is CASSWTSGRAYRDTQYF. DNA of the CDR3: TGTGCCAGCAGTTGGACTAGCGGGAGGGCCTATCGGGATACGCAGTATTTT.

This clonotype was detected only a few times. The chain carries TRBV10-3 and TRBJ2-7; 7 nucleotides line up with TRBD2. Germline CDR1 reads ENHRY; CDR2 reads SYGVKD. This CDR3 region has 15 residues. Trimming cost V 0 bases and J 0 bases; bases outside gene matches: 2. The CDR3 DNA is TGTGCCATCAGTGAGTCAGGCGGGAGCTCCTACGAGCAGTACTTC. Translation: CAISESGGSSYEQYF.

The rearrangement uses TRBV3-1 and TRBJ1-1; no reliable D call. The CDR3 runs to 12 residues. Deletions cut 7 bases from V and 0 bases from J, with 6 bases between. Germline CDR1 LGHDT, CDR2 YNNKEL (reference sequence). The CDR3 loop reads CASTTMNTEAFF. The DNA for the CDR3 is TGTGCCAGCACGACGATGAACACTGAAGCTTTCTTT. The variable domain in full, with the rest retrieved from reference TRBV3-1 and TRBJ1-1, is DTAVSQTPKYLVTQMGNDKSIKCEQNLGHDTMYWYKQDSKKFLKIMFSYNNKELIINETVPNRFSPKSPDKAHLNLHINSLELGDSAVYFCASTTMNTEAFFGQGTRLTVV.

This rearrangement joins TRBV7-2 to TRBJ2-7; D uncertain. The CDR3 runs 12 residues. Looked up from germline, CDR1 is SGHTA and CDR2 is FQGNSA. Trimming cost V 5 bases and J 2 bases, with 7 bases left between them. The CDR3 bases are TGTGCCAGCAGCCCGCATCCCTACGAGCAGTACTTC. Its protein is CASSPHPYEQYF.

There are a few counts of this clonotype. The CDR3 region has the DNA TGTGCCATCAGTGACCGGGAGGACACCGGGGAGCTGTTTTTT. It translates to CAISDREDTGELFF. This chain links TRBV10-3 with TRBJ2-2; the match to TRBD2 covers 7 bases. Per the germline V gene, CDR1 is ENHRY and CDR2 is SYGVKD. This CDR3 has 14 amino acids. The V gene end was trimmed by 3 bases and the J gene end by 3 bases; junction bases not matched to a gene: 1.

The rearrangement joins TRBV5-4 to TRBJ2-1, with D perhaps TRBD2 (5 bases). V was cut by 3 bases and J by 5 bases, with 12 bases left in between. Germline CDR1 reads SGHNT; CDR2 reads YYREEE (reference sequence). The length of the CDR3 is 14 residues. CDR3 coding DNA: TGTGCCAGCAGCTCAGACTATGTTCACAATGAGCAGTTCTTC. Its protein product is CASSSDYVHNEQFF.

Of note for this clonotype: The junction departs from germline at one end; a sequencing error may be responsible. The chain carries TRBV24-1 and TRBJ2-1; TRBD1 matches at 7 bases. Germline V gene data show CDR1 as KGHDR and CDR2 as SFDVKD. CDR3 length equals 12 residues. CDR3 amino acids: CATEERTGTRRF. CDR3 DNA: TGTGCCACTGAAGAGAGGACAGGTACACGTAGGTTC.

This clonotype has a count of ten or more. The CDR3 loop is CASRTGTYEQYF. The DNA of the CDR3 is TGTGCCAGCCGGACAGGGACCTACGAGCAGTACTTC. The gene calls are TRBV11-2 and TRBJ2-7; 8 bases line up with TRBD1. There are 12 residues in the CDR3. The germline V gene encodes CDR1 SGHAT and CDR2 FQNNGV. J lost 2 bases, V lost 8 bases, and 2 bases had no gene match.

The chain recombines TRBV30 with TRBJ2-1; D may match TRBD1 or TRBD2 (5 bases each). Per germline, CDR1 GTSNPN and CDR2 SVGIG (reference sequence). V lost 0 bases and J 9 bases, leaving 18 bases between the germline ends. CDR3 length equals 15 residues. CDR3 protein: CAWSVHEMTGLEQFF. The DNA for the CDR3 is TGTGCCTGGAGTGTACACGAAATGACGGGGCTTGAGCAGTTCTTC.

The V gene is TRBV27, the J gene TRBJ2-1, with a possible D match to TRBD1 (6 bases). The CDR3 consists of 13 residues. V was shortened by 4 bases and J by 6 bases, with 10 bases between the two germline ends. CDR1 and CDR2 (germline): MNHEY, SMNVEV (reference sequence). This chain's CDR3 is CASSSGRGNEQFF. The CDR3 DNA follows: TGTGCCAGCAGTTCGGGCAGGGGCAATGAGCAGTTCTTC.

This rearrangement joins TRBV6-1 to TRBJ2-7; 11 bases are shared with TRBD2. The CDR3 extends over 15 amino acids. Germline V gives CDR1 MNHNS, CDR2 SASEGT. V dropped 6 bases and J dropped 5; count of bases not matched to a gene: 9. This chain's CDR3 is CASSQTSGTTHEQYF. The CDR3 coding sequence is TGTGCCAGCAGCCAGACTAGCGGGACGACCCACGAGCAGTACTTC.

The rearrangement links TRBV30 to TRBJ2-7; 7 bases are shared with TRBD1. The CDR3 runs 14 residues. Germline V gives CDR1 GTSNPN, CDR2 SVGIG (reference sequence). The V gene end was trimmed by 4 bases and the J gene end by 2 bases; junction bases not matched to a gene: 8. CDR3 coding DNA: TGTGCCTGGAAGACCGGGACAGCTACCTACGAGCAGTACTTC. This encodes CAWKTGTATYEQYF.

The CDR3 is CASSTGQGDNEQFF. The DNA of the CDR3 is TGTGCCAGCAGCACCGGACAGGGGGACAATGAGCAGTTCTTC. The V call is TRBV9, the J call TRBJ2-1, with 10 positions matching TRBD1. Per the germline V gene, CDR1 is SGDLS and CDR2 is YYNGEE. The CDR3 is 14 residues long. The V gene end was trimmed by 4 bases and the J gene end by 5 bases; junction bases not matched to a gene: 3. The entire variable domain, with the rest obtained from reference TRBV9 and TRBJ2-1, is as follows: DSGVTQTPKHLITATGQRVTLRCSPRSGDLSVYWYQQSLDQGLQFLIQYYNGEERAKGNILERFSAQQFPDLHSELNLSSLELGDSALYFCASSTGQGDNEQFFGPGTRLTVL.

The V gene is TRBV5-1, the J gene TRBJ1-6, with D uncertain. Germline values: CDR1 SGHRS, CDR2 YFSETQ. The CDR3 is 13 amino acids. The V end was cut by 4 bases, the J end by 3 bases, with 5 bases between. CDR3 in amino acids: CASSGLYNSPLHF. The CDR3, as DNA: TGCGCCAGCAGCGGCCTCTATAATTCACCCCTCCACTTT.

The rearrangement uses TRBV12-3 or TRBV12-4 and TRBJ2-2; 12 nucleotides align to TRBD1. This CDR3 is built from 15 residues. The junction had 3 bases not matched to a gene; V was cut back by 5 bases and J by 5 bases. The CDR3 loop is CASSPGQGATGELFF. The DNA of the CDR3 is TGTGCCAGCAGTCCGGGACAGGGGGCGACCGGGGAGCTGTTTTTT.

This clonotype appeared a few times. Here the CDR3 reads CATIDPNVGPGRSNEQFF. The DNA for the CDR3 is TGTGCCACCATAGACCCGAACGTGGGGCCCGGGAGGTCCAATGAGCAGTTCTTC. The rearrangement uses TRBV10-3 and TRBJ2-1; 7 bases line up with TRBD2. CDR1 is ENHRY and CDR2 is SYGVKD in the germline V gene. Losses at the gene ends were 10 bases for V and 6 bases for J; bases not matched to a gene: 24. This CDR3 is 18 amino acids long.

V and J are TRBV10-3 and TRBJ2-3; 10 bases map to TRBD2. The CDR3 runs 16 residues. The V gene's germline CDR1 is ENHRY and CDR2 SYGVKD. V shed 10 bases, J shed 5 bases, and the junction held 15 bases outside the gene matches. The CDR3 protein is CATKPAGGQEVDTQYF. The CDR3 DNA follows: TGTGCCACCAAACCAGCGGGAGGGCAAGAAGTAGATACGCAGTATTTT.

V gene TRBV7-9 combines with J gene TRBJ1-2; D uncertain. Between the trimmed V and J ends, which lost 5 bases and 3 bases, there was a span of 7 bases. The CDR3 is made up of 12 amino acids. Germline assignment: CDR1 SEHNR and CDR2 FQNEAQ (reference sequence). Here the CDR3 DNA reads TGTGCCAGCAGCGAGGGAGACTATGGCTACACCTTC. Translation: CASSEGDYGYTF.

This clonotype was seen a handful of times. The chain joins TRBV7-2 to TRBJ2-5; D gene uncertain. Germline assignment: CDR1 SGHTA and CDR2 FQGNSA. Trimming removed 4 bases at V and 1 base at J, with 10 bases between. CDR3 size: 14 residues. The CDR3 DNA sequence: TGTGCCAGCAGCTCCCCGGTGGGCCAAGAGACCCAGTACTTC. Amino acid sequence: CASSSPVGQETQYF.

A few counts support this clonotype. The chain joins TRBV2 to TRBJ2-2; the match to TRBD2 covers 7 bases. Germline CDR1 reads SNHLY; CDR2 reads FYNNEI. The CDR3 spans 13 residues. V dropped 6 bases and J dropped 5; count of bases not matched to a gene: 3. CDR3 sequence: CASRGGPTGELFF. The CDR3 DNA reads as TGTGCCAGCAGGGGAGGGCCTACCGGGGAGCTGTTTTTT.

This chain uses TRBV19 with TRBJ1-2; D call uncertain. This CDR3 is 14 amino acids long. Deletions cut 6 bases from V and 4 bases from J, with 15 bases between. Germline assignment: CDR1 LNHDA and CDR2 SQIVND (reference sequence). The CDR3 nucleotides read TGTGCCAGTAGCCCTGGGTTTGGGATCTATGGCTACACCTTC. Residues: CASSPGFGIYGYTF. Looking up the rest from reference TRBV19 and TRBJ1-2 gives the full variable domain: DGGITQSPKYLFRKEGQNVTLSCEQNLNHDAMYWYRQDPGQGLRLIYYSQIVNDFQKGDIAEGYSVSREKKESFPLTVTSAQKNPTAFYLCASSPGFGIYGYTFGSGTRLTVV.